A single T cell receptor beta chain is shown here with its context. The CDR3 has 14 amino acids. The germline V gene encodes CDR1 SGDLS and CDR2 YYNGEE. V was pared by 4 bases and J by 5 bases, with 13 bases between. This specimen comes from a study of blood T cell repertoires in COVID-19. Study-level background: The origin of the acute and convalescent COVID-19 samples was the United States, Italy and Spain. The analysed material was cDNA or gDNA that came from T cells, B-cell-depleted T cells, or PBMCs.

In the authors' methods: Reference gene primer amplification gave estimated nucleated cell counts. Clones were sequenced by immunoSEQ multiplex PCR, and TCRdb holds only the in-frame ones, with some missing. Clone size and V and J calls were adopted from that table, with D and trimming inferred from the DNA. The sample includes about 240,000 clones, 87% of them seen just once. This clonotype was sampled from a man in his sixties who had recovered from COVID-19. This sequence joins TRBV9 and TRBJ2-1, with a tentative D call TRBD2 (5 bases). The specimen was peripheral blood. This CDR3 reads CASSPELVNNEQFF. CDR3 DNA sequence: TGTGCCAGCAGCCCAGAACTAGTTAACAATGAGCAGTTCTTC.